This entry lists 13 T cell receptor beta chains sequenced from one sample in a study of blood T cell repertoires in COVID-19. This table comes from immunoSEQ multiplex PCR, and its TCRdb copy is limited to in-frame clones, with some not included. The data show about 170,000 clones, about four fifths seen once. The material sequenced was peripheral blood. These TCRs come from a woman of 80 years or more with acute or convalescent COVID-19.

The chain uses TRBV7-2 and TRBJ2-1; TRBD2 agrees at 8 bases. V lost 6 bases to trimming and J lost 9 bases; unmatched junction nucleotides: 10. This CDR3 region has 14 residues. Germline V gene data show CDR1 as SGHTA and CDR2 as FQGNSA. CDR3: CASRDRAGAIEQFF. CDR3 DNA sequence: TGTGCCAGCAGAGACAGAGCGGGAGCAATTGAGCAGTTCTTC.

CDR3 nucleotides: TGTGCCAGCAAGCCTCCAGCGGGAGTCACAGATACGCAGTATTTT. Protein sequence: CASKPPAGVTDTQYF. The chain combines TRBV2 with TRBJ2-3, with 8 bases identical to TRBD2. After removal of 7 bases from V and 2 bases from J, the junction contained 8 bases not matched to a gene. The CDR3 has 15 residues. The germline V gene encodes CDR1 SNHLY and CDR2 FYNNEI.

The chain carries TRBV4-1 and TRBJ2-7; D not certain. Trimming pared 0 bases from V and 1 base from J, leaving 10 bases between. CDR3 size: 15 residues. CDR1 is MGHRA, CDR2 YSYEKL, per germline. The CDR3, as DNA: TGCGCCAGCAGCCAAGAGTGGTCCGGTTCCTACGAGCAGTACTTC. Amino acids: CASSQEWSGSYEQYF.

This rearrangement joins TRBV11-2 to TRBJ2-3; 9 bases agree with TRBD1. Germline V gene data show CDR1 as SGHAT and CDR2 as FQNNGV. With 5 bases clipped from V and 2 bases from J, the junction kept 5 bases outside the gene matches. CDR3 length: 15 amino acids. The CDR3 loop reads CASSLQGAYTDTQYF. The CDR3 DNA reads TGTGCCAGCAGCCTACAGGGGGCGTACACAGATACGCAGTATTTT.

The chain combines TRBV15 with TRBJ2-1, with a tentative D call TRBD1 (6 bases). Per the germline V gene, CDR1 is LNHNV and CDR2 is YYDKDF (reference sequence). CDR3 length: 14 residues. V lost 1 base and J lost 4, with 8 bases in between. DNA of the CDR3: TGTGCCACCAGCAGAGTAGACAGGTACAATGAGCAGTTCTTC. Residues: CATSRVDRYNEQFF.

The chain recombines TRBV6-4 with TRBJ1-2; a weak D match, TRBD1 (6 bases). V was shortened by 4 bases and J by 1 base, with 16 bases between the two germline ends. The CDR3 runs to 16 residues. CDR1 is MRHNA, CDR2 SNTAGT, per germline. CDR3 nucleotide sequence: TGTGCCAGCAGTGGACAGCGGGGGCCAGTTAACTATGGCTACACCTTC. It is translated as CASSGQRGPVNYGYTF.

On this clone itself: Likely a read error: the CDR3 ends without its conserved phenylalanine or tryptophan. Because the CDR3's place on the DNA is in doubt, the DNA is left out and the CDR3 is given as listed by TCRdb. The gene calls are TRBV2 and TRBJ1-2. The CDR3 length equals 11 residues, ends included. Per the germline V gene, CDR1 is SNHLY and CDR2 is FYNNEI. The CDR3 sequence: CASSDYPGLSL.

This chain links TRBV5-1 with TRBJ1-1, with 7 bases aligning to TRBD1. This CDR3 spans 15 amino acids. Germline CDR1 is SGHRS and CDR2 is YFSETQ. The ends lost 4 bases at V and 1 base at J; junction bases unmatched: 7. CDR3 sequence (DNA): TGCGCCAGCAGCAGGGGAGAGGGGGCGAACACTGAAGCTTTCTTT. Translating gives CASSRGEGANTEAFF.

The chain is built from TRBV7-8 and TRBJ1-3; D is uncertain. This CDR3 comprises 17 residues. V dropped 1 base and J dropped 2 bases, with 15 bases sitting between them. Germline CDR1 and CDR2: SGHVS and FQNEAQ. DNA for the CDR3: TGTGCCAGCAGCTTAGTAGGACTCGGGTCGACTGGAAACACCATATATTTT. This translates into CASSLVGLGSTGNTIYF.

Only a few counts were recorded for this clone. V gene TRBV7-6 combines with J gene TRBJ2-7; 9 bases map to TRBD1. CDR3 length equals 15 residues. With V trimmed by 1 base and J by 4 bases, 5 bases remained unmatched. In germline, CDR1 is SGHVS, CDR2 FNYEAQ. Here the CDR3 reads CASSLGPGQGYEQYF. The CDR3 coding sequence is TGTGCCAGCAGCTTAGGTCCGGGACAGGGTTACGAGCAGTACTTC.

V gene TRBV3-1 (or the pseudogene TRBV3-2) combines with J gene TRBJ2-5; the match to TRBD2 covers 13 bases. J gave up 1 base and V 4 bases, and 3 bases lay outside the gene matches. CDR3 length equals 16 residues. Germline CDR1 LGHDT, CDR2 YNNKEL (reference sequence). This CDR3 is CASSPGTSGAQETQYF. The CDR3 DNA reads as TGTGCCAGCAGCCCCGGGACTAGCGGGGCCCAAGAGACCCAGTACTTC.

The chain combines TRBV7-2 with TRBJ2-3; 12 nucleotides align to TRBD1. V lost 2 bases, J lost 3 bases, and 6 bases stayed unmatched. Germline V CDR1 and CDR2: SGHTA, FQGNSA. CDR3 length equals 17 residues. CDR3 DNA sequence: TGTGCCAGCAGCTTAAGTTCGGGACAGGGGGCAACAGATACGCAGTATTTT. Translating it yields CASSLSSGQGATDTQYF.

CDR3 nucleotide sequence: TGTGCCAGCAGAGGACCGGGGGAGACCCAGTACTTC. The encoded protein is CASRGPGETQYF. V gene TRBV27 combines with J gene TRBJ2-5; possible D gene TRBD2, 5 bases. Per the germline V gene, CDR1 is MNHEY and CDR2 is SMNVEV (reference sequence). V was trimmed by 6 bases and J by 5 bases, leaving 10 bases between them. The CDR3 loop spans 12 amino acids.